The 6 T cell receptor beta chains reported below all come from one sample, sequenced in a study of T cell changes during pregnancy in multiple sclerosis. Sequencing used immunoSEQ multiplex PCR; TCRdb keeps in-frame clones, though not all of them. The data contain roughly 100,000 clones, about 89% of them singletons. Sequenced material: peripheral blood, taken before pregnancy. These receptors were taken from a female donor with multiple sclerosis, enrolled in a pregnancy study.

This clone was seen only once. The chain is built from TRBV15 and TRBJ2-7, with unresolved D. This CDR3 has 14 residues. The V gene lost 0 bases and the J gene lost 1 base, with 7 bases spanning the gap. From germline, CDR1 is LNHNV and CDR2 YYDKDF (reference sequence). The CDR3 bases are TGTGCCACCAGCAGAGAGGCTAGATCCTACGAGCAGTACTTC. Its translation is CATSREARSYEQYF. Full variable domain (rest looked up from reference TRBV15 and TRBJ2-7): DAMVIQNPRYQVTQFGKPVTLSCSQTLNHNVMYWYQQKSSQAPKLLFHYYDKDFNNEADTPDNFQSRRPNTSFCFLDIRSPGLGDTAMYLCATSREARSYEQYFGPGTRLTVT.

This sequence joins TRBV28 and TRBJ1-5; D perhaps matches TRBD1 (6 bases). CDR3 length equals 15 residues. The germline V gene has CDR1 MDHEN and CDR2 SYDVKM. With 1 base removed from V and 3 bases from J, the gap between germline ends came to 10 bases. In nucleotides, the CDR3 is TGTGCCAGCAGTTTATATGGGGGCCTCAATCAGCCCCAGCATTTT. Protein product: CASSLYGGLNQPQHF.

This rearrangement joins TRBV7-9 to TRBJ1-1, with D tentatively TRBD1 (6 bases). This CDR3 is 15 amino acids long. Germline lookup yields CDR1 SEHNR and CDR2 FQNEAQ (reference sequence). Trimming shortened V by 1 base and J by 4 bases, and 13 bases separated the two germline ends. CDR3: CASSLGTARGTEAFF. The CDR3 nucleotides read TGTGCCAGCAGCTTAGGGACAGCCAGGGGCACTGAAGCTTTCTTT.

This clone has more than one count but fewer than ten. The chain joins TRBV6-6 to TRBJ1-6; the D gene is possibly TRBD1 (5 bases). V lost 8 bases and J 6 bases, leaving 20 bases between the germline ends. CDR1 MNHNY and CDR2 SVGAGI come from the germline V gene (reference sequence). CDR3 length equals 16 residues. CDR3: CASWGVRLGLNSPLHF. CDR3 in DNA: TGTGCCAGCTGGGGGGTTAGATTGGGGCTTAATTCACCCCTCCACTTT.

This chain connects TRBV19 to TRBJ2-6; D is ambiguous. The CDR3 totals 15 residues. Per the germline V gene, CDR1 is LNHDA and CDR2 is SQIVND (reference sequence). Between the trimmed V and J ends, which lost 8 bases and 0 bases, there was a span of 11 bases. CDR3 nucleotides: TGTGCCAGTTGCGGCACGAACTCTGGGGCCAACGTCCTGACTTTC. It yields the protein CASCGTNSGANVLTF.

V and J are TRBV27 and TRBJ1-1; TRBD1 matches 12 bases. The germline CDR1 and CDR2 sequences are MNHEY and SMNVEV (reference sequence). V lost 4 bases and J lost 5; bases outside the gene matches: 14. The CDR3 loop spans 18 amino acids. The CDR3: CASSYIYRDRGLGTEAFF. CDR3 DNA sequence: TGTGCCAGCAGTTACATTTACCGGGACAGGGGGCTAGGTACTGAAGCTTTCTTT.